Listed below are T cell receptor beta chains from one sample, sequenced in a study of shared clonotypes between healthy human individuals. TCRdb's table, derived via immunoSEQ multiplex PCR, lists solely in-frame clones and lacks some. The profile covers more than 1.2 million clones, with approximately 98.5% appearing a single time and around 0.38% taken by the ten largest. The source material was naive CD4+ T cells sorted from blood. The receptors originated from a man aged 30-40 years in good health. Both conserved end residues are part of each CDR3. The D gene is left open where the match is weak. Clone size is stated in some rows and not others, as once, few, many or a class when expanded.

d_call	v_call	j_call	clone_size	cdr3_aa	cdr3_nt
.	TRBV5-4	TRBJ1-2	.	CASTQDASVYGYTF	TGTGCCAGCACCCAGGACGCCTCTGTTTATGGCTACACCTTC
TRBD1	TRBV5-1	TRBJ2-1	.	CASSLVPQGANEQFF	TGCGCCAGCAGCCTGGTCCCGCAGGGGGCGAATGAGCAGTTCTTC
.	TRBV5-1	TRBJ2-3	once	CASSFNQKTGATTDTQYF	TGCGCCAGCAGTTTCAACCAGAAGACCGGAGCCACCACAGATACGCAGTATTTT
TRBD1	TRBV11-3	TRBJ2-2	.	CASSGGQAWGELFF	TGTGCCAGCAGCGGAGGACAGGCCTGGGGGGAGCTGTTTTTT
.	TRBV11-2	TRBJ2-5	.	CASSLDRQETQYF	TGTGCCAGCAGCTTAGATCGACAAGAGACCCAGTACTTC
TRBD1	TRBV7-2	TRBJ1-5	.	CASSRTGNQPQHF	TGTGCCAGCAGTAGGACAGGGAATCAGCCCCAGCATTTT
.	TRBV18	TRBJ2-7	.	CASSPRVLRSNEQYF	TGTGCCAGCTCACCACGGGTCCTCCGGTCTAACGAGCAGTACTTC
.	TRBV7-9	TRBJ2-2	.	CASSLTARETGELFF	TGTGCCAGCAGCTTAACAGCGCGGGAAACCGGGGAGCTGTTTTTT
TRBD2	TRBV9	TRBJ2-2	.	CASSGSSGRATGELFF	TGTGCCAGCAGCGGGAGCAGCGGGAGGGCAACCGGGGAGCTGTTTTTT
.	TRBV9	TRBJ2-5	.	CASSVAIGETQYF	TGTGCCAGCAGCGTTGCCATTGGAGAGACCCAGTACTTC
TRBD2	TRBV15	TRBJ2-3	.	CATSRGLAGRTDTQYF	TGTGCCACCAGCCGGGGACTAGCGGGACGCACAGATACGCAGTATTTT
TRBD1	TRBV5-6	TRBJ1-2	.	CASSLLGQGLNYGYTF	TGTGCCAGCAGCTTGTTAGGACAGGGGCTTAACTATGGCTACACCTTC
.	TRBV2	TRBJ2-5	.	CASSEGRGTGYGAQYF	TGTGCCAGCAGTGAAGGGCGGGGAACGGGGTACGGGGCCCAGTACTTC
TRBD1	TRBV29-1	TRBJ2-5	.	CSVGQGTQETQYF	TGCAGCGTTGGACAGGGGACCCAAGAGACCCAGTACTTC
TRBD1	TRBV7-8	TRBJ2-6	.	CASSSRQGKRGTGANVLTF	TGTGCCAGCAGCTCGAGACAGGGGAAGAGAGGCACTGGGGCCAACGTCCTGACTTTC
.	TRBV6-1	TRBJ1-5	.	CASSEVQGVQPQHF	TGTGCCAGCAGTGAAGTGCAGGGAGTACAGCCCCAGCATTTT
.	TRBV6-5	TRBJ2-4	.	CASSYSRHSIQYF	TGTGCCAGCAGTTACTCGAGGCACAGCATTCAGTACTTC
TRBD1	TRBV19	TRBJ1-4	.	CASSGTATNEKLFF	TGTGCCAGTAGCGGGACAGCAACTAATGAAAAACTGTTTTTT
.	TRBV2	TRBJ2-7	.	CASSAGPGEQYF	TGTGCCAGCAGTGCTGGCCCAGGCGAGCAGTACTTC
.	TRBV9	TRBJ1-1	.	CASSVASGTEAFF	TGTGCCAGCAGCGTAGCCTCCGGCACTGAAGCTTTCTTT
TRBD2	TRBV5-1	TRBJ2-7	once	CASSPVRSGRTYEQYF	TGCGCCAGCAGCCCCGTAAGGAGCGGGAGGACCTACGAGCAGTACTTC
TRBD1	TRBV9	TRBJ2-2	.	CASSALGTARSGELFF	TGTGCCAGCAGCGCCCTCGGGACAGCGAGATCCGGGGAGCTGTTTTTT
.	TRBV18	TRBJ2-7	.	CASSPGLNSYEQYF	TGTGCCAGCTCACCAGGGCTTAACTCCTACGAGCAGTACTTC
.	TRBV6-5	TRBJ2-2	.	CASLPPGRTGELFF	TGTGCCAGTTTACCTCCAGGGCGCACCGGGGAGCTGTTTTTT
TRBD1	TRBV19	TRBJ1-2	.	CASSPVGTGLGYTF	TGTGCCAGTAGCCCCGTCGGGACAGGGCTTGGCTACACCTTC
.	TRBV6-6	TRBJ2-3	.	CASRLGGTDTQYF	TGTGCCAGCAGGTTAGGAGGTACAGATACGCAGTATTTT
.	TRBV5-1	TRBJ1-2	.	CASSFSGSGGPNYGYTF	TGCGCCAGCAGCTTTTCAGGAAGTGGCGGACCTAACTATGGCTACACCTTC
TRBD1	TRBV7-9	TRBJ2-3	once	CASSFGRTGSSDTQYF	TGTGCCAGCAGCTTCGGTCGGACAGGGTCGTCAGATACGCAGTATTTT
TRBD2	TRBV15	TRBJ2-5	.	CATSRDSPLAGVETQYF	TGTGCCACCAGCAGAGATAGTCCACTAGCGGGAGTAGAGACCCAGTACTTC
.	TRBV13	TRBJ2-7	once	CASSLGQGTYEQYF	TGTGCCAGCAGCTTAGGACAGGGAACCTACGAGCAGTACTTC
.	TRBV5-1	TRBJ2-2	.	CASSLELLNTGELFF	TGCGCCAGCAGCTTGGAGCTCTTGAACACCGGGGAGCTGTTTTTT
.	TRBV9	TRBJ1-2	.	CASTSTANYGYTF	TGTGCCAGCACTAGCACGGCTAACTATGGCTACACCTTC
TRBD2	TRBV4-2	TRBJ2-1	.	CASSLGTSGLPYNEQFF	TGTGCCAGCAGCCTTGGGACTAGCGGGTTACCTTACAATGAGCAGTTCTTC
TRBD2	TRBV10-1	TRBJ2-2	.	CATSGTSDTGELFF	TGCGCCACGTCCGGGACTAGCGACACCGGGGAGCTGTTTTTT
TRBD1	TRBV18	TRBJ1-3	once	CASSPGTGDNTIYF	TGTGCCAGCTCACCCGGGACAGGGGATAACACCATATATTTT
.	TRBV7-9	TRBJ1-1	.	CASSFSLEAEAFF	TGTGCCAGCAGCTTTTCCCTTGAAGCTGAAGCTTTCTTT
.	TRBV18	TRBJ1-4	.	CASSPARPTGEKLFF	TGTGCCAGCTCACCAGCCAGGCCGACGGGGGAAAAACTGTTTTTT
.	TRBV5-1	TRBJ2-3	.	CASSSFLLVSDTQYF	TGCGCCAGCAGCTCCTTCTTACTAGTTTCAGATACGCAGTATTTT
.	TRBV2	TRBJ1-4	.	CASSLQINEKLFF	TGTGCCAGCAGTCTACAGATTAATGAAAAACTGTTTTTT
.	TRBV11-3	TRBJ1-2	.	CASSSGTNYGYTF	TGTGCCAGCAGCTCCGGGACTAACTATGGCTACACCTTC
.	TRBV5-8	TRBJ1-5	.	CASSWVQGSTKPQHF	TGTGCCAGCAGCTGGGTCCAGGGTTCTACGAAGCCCCAGCATTTT
TRBD1	TRBV5-4	TRBJ1-4	.	CASSRTGFNEKLFF	TGTGCCAGCAGCAGGACAGGGTTTAATGAAAAACTGTTTTTT
.	TRBV28	TRBJ1-1	.	CASRGVHNTEAFF	TGTGCCAGCAGAGGGGTACACAACACTGAAGCTTTCTTT
.	TRBV19	TRBJ2-3	.	CASSAARGNTDTQYF	TGTGCCAGTAGTGCGGCTAGAGGTAACACAGATACGCAGTATTTT
TRBD1	TRBV5-1	TRBJ1-1	.	CASSIGQGAMNTEAFF	TGCGCCAGCAGCATCGGACAGGGGGCTATGAACACTGAAGCTTTCTTT
TRBD1	TRBV5-1	TRBJ1-3	.	CASSDRAGNTIYF	TGCGCCAGCAGCGACAGGGCAGGAAACACCATATATTTT
.	TRBV7-2	TRBJ1-1	.	CASSPRGLNTEAFF	TGTGCCAGCAGTCCTCGAGGGCTGAACACTGAAGCTTTCTTT
.	TRBV28	TRBJ1-2	.	CASSFNGGRRGYTF	TGTGCCAGCAGTTTTAACGGGGGACGGCGAGGCTACACCTTC
.	TRBV6-5	TRBJ2-5	.	CASSRGTTYQETQYF	TGTGCCAGCAGCCGAGGGACAACGTACCAAGAGACCCAGTACTTC
.	TRBV6-5	TRBJ2-7	.	CASRSEHRYSYEQYF	TGTGCCAGCAGATCCGAGCACAGGTATTCCTACGAGCAGTACTTC
.	TRBV7-3	TRBJ2-2	.	CASSLQERAGAGELFF	TGTGCCAGCAGCTTACAGGAAAGGGCCGGAGCCGGGGAGCTGTTTTTT
.	TRBV15	TRBJ1-1	once	CATSRVGRRTEAFF	TGTGCCACCAGCAGGGTAGGGAGACGGACTGAAGCTTTCTTT
.	TRBV28	TRBJ1-1	.	CASTPDPNTEAFF	TGTGCCAGCACTCCGGACCCGAACACTGAAGCTTTCTTT
TRBD2	TRBV4-1	TRBJ2-5	.	CASSQHLAGEETQYF	TGCGCCAGCAGCCAACACCTGGCGGGAGAGGAGACCCAGTACTTC
.	TRBV7-2	TRBJ1-1	.	CASSLVGTDYTEAFF	TGTGCCAGCAGCTTAGTAGGGACCGATTACACTGAAGCTTTCTTT